Presented here are 14 T cell receptor beta chains from one specimen sequenced in a study of Graves' ophthalmopathy and Graves' hyperthyroidism. Amplification of TCR beta CDR3 regions used RNA transcripts. Second-round multiplex PCR came after first-round RT-PCR with HTBI primers. TCRdb reprocessed the multiplex PCR reads via MiXCR and lists one record per CDR3 protein. The sample lists over 500,000 distinct CDR3 sequences; 20% to 25% were seen once. The sequenced sample consisted of peripheral blood. The receptors shown here come from a woman under 30 with stable Graves' hyperthyroidism. Some clones in this sample may be carry-over from other donors' samples.

Ten or more counts support this clonotype. The rearrangement joins TRBV12-3 or TRBV12-4 to TRBJ1-1; D is perhaps TRBD1 (6 bases). V was cut by 5 bases and J by 10 bases, with 23 bases left in between. This CDR3 is built from 15 residues. CDR3: CASSGPVGAPDGAFF. CDR3 bases: TGTGCCAGCAGTGGCCCCGTGGGGGCGCCGGACGGAGCTTTCTTT.

On this clonotype itself: A clone one base away is much larger, so this may be a read error. The rearrangement links TRBV14 to TRBJ2-5, with TRBD1 matching 7 bases. Germline lookup yields CDR1 SGHDN and CDR2 FVKESK. This CDR3 region has 19 residues. The CDR3 coding sequence is TGTGCCAGCAGTCATCCTAGGGGGACAGTCCAGAAACTACAAGAGACCAAGTACTTC. This gives the protein CASSHPRGTVQKLQETKYF.

In this sample, this clonotype turned up many times. The V gene is TRBV19, the J gene TRBJ1-5; a weak D match, TRBD1 (5 bases). Germline V gene lookup returns CDR1 LNHDA and CDR2 SQIVND (reference sequence). The V end lost 3 bases, the J end lost 7 bases, and 13 bases lay between the germline ends. CDR3 length: 14 residues. CDR3 protein: CASSIFRQGQPQHF. The CDR3 nucleotides are TGTGCCAGTAGTATCTTCAGGCAGGGCCAGCCCCAGCATTTT.

This clonotype has a count of ten or more. This rearrangement joins TRBV30 to TRBJ1-1; the D gene is possibly TRBD1 (5 bases). The germline V and J ends were trimmed by 2 bases and 4 bases, with 11 bases remaining between them. In germline, CDR1 is GTSNPN, CDR2 SVGIG (reference sequence). The CDR3 is made up of 13 amino acids. The CDR3 reads CAWSYKTVTEAFF. DNA of the CDR3: TGTGCCTGGAGTTATAAGACAGTCACTGAAGCTTTCTTT.

This clonotype occurred a few times. This chain links TRBV6-5 with TRBJ1-2; TRBD1 is a possible D gene (5 bases). The CDR3 sequence is 15 residues long. Germline CDR1 reads MNHEY; CDR2 reads SVGAGI. Trimming pared 7 bases from V and 10 bases from J, leaving 25 bases between. The CDR3 spells CASIIGAGSLLLYTF. CDR3 bases: TGTGCCAGCATTATTGGGGCAGGGAGCCTTCTGCTCTACACCTTC.

The rearrangement links TRBV6-1 to TRBJ1-2; the D is unclear. CDR1 and CDR2 from the germline V gene are MNHNS and SASEGT. Deletions cut 2 bases from V and 6 bases from J, with 10 bases between. There are 13 residues in the CDR3. CDR3 protein: CASSEFGEDGYTF. CDR3 DNA: TGTGCCAGCAGTGAATTTGGGGAGGATGGCTACACCTTC.

This clonotype has just a few counts. The chain couples TRBV28 to TRBJ2-3; 8 bases align to TRBD2. The germline gives CDR1 MDHEN, CDR2 SYDVKM. The CDR3 contains 17 residues. Trimming removed 11 bases from V and 0 bases from J; junction bases left unmatched: 16. CDR3 bases: TGTGCCGGCGGCGGGAGGACAAGCACCTATAGCACAGATACGCAGTATTTT. This codes for CAGGGRTSTYSTDTQYF.

The rearrangement uses TRBV5-6 and TRBJ2-6; the D is unclear. This CDR3 spans 15 amino acids. The V and J ends lost 2 bases and 1 base respectively, with 7 bases between them. Germline assignment: CDR1 SGHDT and CDR2 YYEEEE. The CDR3 coding sequence is TGTGCCAGCAGCTTTGTTGGATCTGGGGCCAACGTCCTGACTTTC. Residues: CASSFVGSGANVLTF.

There are many counts of this clonotype. The chain recombines TRBV25-1 with TRBJ2-6; D is undetermined. The CDR3 consists of 13 residues. V lost 8 bases and J lost 1, with 6 bases in between. In germline, CDR1 is MGHDK, CDR2 SYGVNS. CDR3 nucleotide sequence: TGTGCCAGCGTACTTTCTGGGGCCAACGTCCTGACTTTC. This translates into CASVLSGANVLTF.

This clonotype appeared many times. V usage is TRBV6-5 and J usage is TRBJ2-7; D is perhaps TRBD1 (6 bases). Germline V gene lookup returns CDR1 MNHEY and CDR2 SVGAGI. The CDR3 has 15 residues. Trimming pared 0 bases from V and 1 base from J, leaving 10 bases between. CDR3: CASSYSPDSSYEQYF. The DNA for the CDR3 is TGTGCCAGCAGTTACTCGCCGGACAGTTCCTACGAGCAGTACTTC.

Many counts were recorded for this clonotype. The genes are TRBV12-3 or TRBV12-4 and TRBJ1-1; no clear D. The CDR3 has 15 residues. V lost 6 bases and J 5 bases, leaving 19 bases between the germline ends. The CDR3 nucleotides are TGTGCCAGCAGCCCGCCTAGGCAGGAGAAAACTGAAGCTTTCTTT. The encoded protein is CASSPPRQEKTEAFF.

This clonotype was counted many times. The rearrangement uses TRBV4-1 and TRBJ2-7; a weak D match, TRBD1 (6 bases). The V gene lost 0 bases and the J gene lost 3 bases, with 9 bases spanning the gap. Germline CDR1 is MGHRA and CDR2 is YSYEKL. This CDR3 region has 14 residues. CDR3 loop: CASSQEDRLYEQYF. CDR3 nucleotides: TGCGCCAGCAGCCAAGAAGACAGGCTCTACGAGCAGTACTTC.

This clonotype was picked up many times. The rearrangement links TRBV10-3 to TRBJ1-2; D gene ambiguous. Trimming shortened V by 0 bases and J by 1 base, and 9 bases separated the two germline ends. The CDR3 runs 15 residues. Germline CDR1 is ENHRY and CDR2 is SYGVKD. The CDR3 is CAISESDGYNYGYTF. The CDR3 DNA is TGTGCCATCAGTGAGTCCGACGGCTATAACTATGGCTACACCTTC.

This clonotype was detected only a few times. This may stem from a read error, because a much larger clone lies one nucleotide away. The chain is built from TRBV12-3 or TRBV12-4 and TRBJ2-5; 11 nucleotides align to TRBD1. The length of the CDR3 is 15 residues. Trimming at V came to 3 bases and at J to 1 base, leaving 1 base not matched to a gene. The CDR3: CASSFGTGGQETQYF. The CDR3 region has the DNA TGTGCCAGCAGTTTCGGGACAGGGGGCCAAGAGACCCAGTACTTC.